These 30 T cell receptor beta chains were all obtained from the same sample, sequenced in a study of shared clonotypes between healthy human individuals. TCRdb keeps only in-frame clones here, not all; method: immunoSEQ multiplex PCR. The sample includes about 460,000 clones, about 74% seen only once; the top ten take around 12%. Material: PBMCs. The receptor source for this set is a woman aged 40 to 50 in good health. Some clones in this sample may be carry-over from other donors' samples.

The rearrangement joins TRBV27 to TRBJ2-3; the D gene is possibly TRBD2 (5 bases). The CDR3 consists of 14 residues. Germline CDR1 is MNHEY and CDR2 is SMNVEV (reference sequence). Trimming pared 7 bases from V and 0 bases from J, leaving 11 bases between. CDR3 sequence: CASKSGSSTDTQYF. The DNA of the CDR3 is TGTGCCAGCAAGTCGGGGTCTAGCACAGATACGCAGTATTTT.

The V gene is TRBV6-4, the J gene TRBJ2-3; D not certain. Germline V gives CDR1 MRHNA, CDR2 SNTAGT. Trimming cost V 0 bases and J 0 bases, with 7 bases left between them. This CDR3 region has 15 residues. In DNA, the CDR3 is TGTGCCAGCAGTGACTCGGCGTTTAGCACAGATACGCAGTATTTT. This gives the protein CASSDSAFSTDTQYF.

The chain couples TRBV28 to TRBJ1-1, with D perhaps matching TRBD1 (6 bases). The V end was cut by 10 bases, the J end by 0 bases, with 12 bases between. The CDR3 extends over 13 amino acids. Germline V gene lookup returns CDR1 MDHEN and CDR2 SYDVKM. CDR3 sequence (DNA): TGTGCCACCTACAGGGAAATGAACACTGAAGCTTTCTTT. Translated, it gives CATYREMNTEAFF.

This clone showed up many times. The chain recombines TRBV2 with TRBJ2-3; weak D call: TRBD1 (6 bases). CDR1 and CDR2 from the germline V gene are SNHLY and FYNNEI. The V end lost 1 base, the J end lost 2 bases, and 10 bases lay between the germline ends. The CDR3 length is 15 residues. The CDR3 loop is CASSEGPGVTDTQYF. The CDR3, as DNA: TGTGCCAGCAGTGAAGGGCCAGGGGTCACAGATACGCAGTATTTT.

The J gene is TRBJ2-7, the V gene TRBV2; 16 nucleotides line up with TRBD2. There are 17 residues in the CDR3. Germline CDR1 SNHLY, CDR2 FYNNEI. Losses at the gene ends were 3 bases for V and 2 bases for J; bases not matched to a gene: 4. This CDR3 reads CASSESGLAGGPYEQYF. CDR3 in DNA: TGTGCCAGCAGTGAGTCGGGACTAGCGGGAGGGCCCTACGAGCAGTACTTC.

A remark on this clone: At one end the junction does not follow the germline gene, possibly because of a read error. The rearrangement joins TRBV2 to TRBJ2-4; D uncertain. This CDR3 is 15 amino acids long. CDR1 and CDR2 (germline): SNHLY, FYNNEI. Written as DNA, the CDR3 is TGTGCCAGCAGTGTTGGAGTATGGGCCAAAAACATTCAGTACTTT. Translation gives CASSVGVWAKNIQYF.

Details on this clone: Given a far larger clone just one base away, this is likely a sequencing read error. Other DNA sequences of this sample code for an identical CDR3. The rearrangement uses TRBV25-1 and TRBJ2-7; D call uncertain. This CDR3 is 15 amino acids long. V was shortened by 4 bases and J by 0 bases, with 13 bases between the two germline ends. The germline V gene has CDR1 MGHDK and CDR2 SYGVNS. Here the CDR3 reads CASSGPLENSYEQYF. For the CDR3, the DNA is TGTGCCAGCAGTGGCCCCCTGGAAAACTCCTACGAGCAGTACTTC.

The chain is built from TRBV18 and TRBJ1-2; no firm D call. There are 16 residues in the CDR3. V was clipped by 0 bases and J by 2 bases, with 13 bases between them. Germline loops: CDR1 KGHSH, CDR2 LQKENI. DNA for the CDR3: TGTGCCAGCTCACCACCTGAGAAATCGGCCAACTATGGCTACACCTTC. Translated, it gives CASSPPEKSANYGYTF. Based on the CDR3 plus reference TRBV18 and TRBJ1-2, the full variable domain is NAGVMQNPRHLVRRRGQEARLRCSPMKGHSHVYWYRQLPEEGLKFMVYLQKENIIDESGMPKERFSAEFPKEGPSILRIQQVVRGDSAAYFCASSPPEKSANYGYTFGSGTRLTVV.

The sample holds a few counts of this clone. The V call is TRBV4-3, the J call TRBJ2-7; TRBD2 is a possible D gene (5 bases). Germline-derived CDR1 and CDR2 are LGHNA and YSLEER. Trimming pared 1 base from V and 2 bases from J, leaving 12 bases between. The CDR3 spans 15 residues. DNA for the CDR3: TGCGCCAGCAGCCAAGCGGTGGACGGGGCCTACGAGCAGTACTTC. It specifies CASSQAVDGAYEQYF.

V is TRBV27 and J is TRBJ2-3, with 13 bases that match TRBD2. Germline loops: CDR1 MNHEY, CDR2 SMNVEV (reference sequence). The CDR3 is 15 residues long. J lost 4 bases, V lost 11 bases, and 9 bases had no gene match. The CDR3 DNA reads TGTGCCGGTTCCCGGACTAGCGGGAGCCCAGATACGCAGTATTTT. It encodes CAGSRTSGSPDTQYF.

V gene TRBV10-3 combines with J gene TRBJ1-2; possibly TRBD1 for D (6 bases). Per germline, CDR1 ENHRY and CDR2 SYGVKD. Trimming shortened V by 6 bases and J by 0 bases, and 17 bases separated the two germline ends. CDR3 length equals 16 residues. CDR3 region: CAISDPQQGSNYGYTF. The CDR3 nucleotides read TGTGCCATCAGCGACCCCCAGCAGGGGTCTAACTATGGCTACACCTTC.

The gene calls are TRBV19 and TRBJ2-1; no reliable D call. The CDR3 has 14 amino acids. Germline V CDR1 and CDR2: LNHDA, SQIVND (reference sequence). V lost 7 bases and J lost 1, with 11 bases in between. DNA of the CDR3: TGTGCCAGTAATGTAATGGCATCCTACAATGAGCAGTTCTTC. Encoded protein: CASNVMASYNEQFF.

The chain has TRBV5-1 and TRBJ2-7; weak D call: TRBD2 (6 bases). Trimming cost V 0 bases and J 2 bases, with 12 bases left between them. Germline V CDR1 and CDR2: SGHRS, YFSETQ. This CDR3 region has 15 residues. The CDR3 loop reads CASSLDGSLTYEQYF. CDR3 DNA sequence: TGCGCCAGCAGCTTGGACGGGAGCCTAACCTACGAGCAGTACTTC.

The chain couples TRBV9 to TRBJ2-7, with 13 bases matching TRBD2. Trimming at V came to 0 bases and at J to 5 bases, leaving 8 bases not matched to a gene. CDR1 and CDR2 from the germline V gene are SGDLS and YYNGEE. The CDR3 spans 17 residues. The CDR3 DNA reads as TGTGCCAGCAGCGTAGAGTCAGGACTAGCGGGAGTTCACGAGCAGTACTTC. This codes for CASSVESGLAGVHEQYF.

As for this clone: Lacking the conserved final phenylalanine or tryptophan, this CDR3 likely reflects a read error. Because the CDR3's place on the DNA is in doubt, the DNA is left out and the CDR3 is given as listed by TCRdb. The V call is TRBV7-3, the J call TRBJ2-7. Germline-derived CDR1 and CDR2 are SGHTA and FQGTGA. The CDR3 contains 12 residues when both ends are counted. This CDR3 reads CASSPGPGTAFC.

The V gene is TRBV7-2, the J gene TRBJ2-7, with 10 bases matching TRBD1. V dropped 3 bases and J dropped 6; count of bases not matched to a gene: 5. Germline CDR1 SGHTA, CDR2 FQGNSA. The CDR3 runs to 14 residues. In nucleotides, the CDR3 is TGTGCCAGCAGCTTGTGGGACAGGGGAGCCGAGCAGTACTTC. Protein sequence: CASSLWDRGAEQYF.

This chain links TRBV12-5 with TRBJ2-7, with 10 nucleotides matching TRBD2. The CDR3 has 18 amino acids. The germline V gene has CDR1 LGHNT and CDR2 FRNRAP. V dropped 2 bases and J dropped 3; count of bases not matched to a gene: 13. The CDR3 loop reads CASGLSPQVEREGYEQYF. In nucleotides, the CDR3 is TGTGCTAGTGGTTTGTCTCCCCAGGTTGAGCGGGAGGGCTACGAGCAGTACTTC. The whole variable domain, remainder taken from reference TRBV12-5 and TRBJ2-7, is DARVTQTPRHKVTEMGQEVTMRCQPILGHNTVFWYRQTMMQGLELLAYFRNRAPLDDSGMPKDRFSAEMPDATLATLKIQPSEPRDSAVYFCASGLSPQVEREGYEQYFGPGTRLTVT.

This chain connects TRBV28 to TRBJ2-4; 10 bases map to TRBD1. In germline, CDR1 is MDHEN, CDR2 SYDVKM. This CDR3 has 15 amino acids. Trimming at V came to 2 bases and at J to 7 bases, leaving 5 bases not matched to a gene. CDR3 DNA sequence: TGTGCCAGCAGTTTAGGCCCGGGACAGGGGAACATTCAGTACTTC. Amino acids: CASSLGPGQGNIQYF.

This chain joins TRBV30 and TRBJ2-3; TRBD1 agrees at 10 bases. The CDR3 is 16 amino acids. V dropped 2 bases and J dropped 4; count of bases not matched to a gene: 9. In germline, CDR1 is GTSNPN, CDR2 SVGIG (reference sequence). DNA of the CDR3: TGTGCCTGGAGTTCACATGGGACAGGGGTGGCAGATACGCAGTATTTT. This sequence encodes CAWSSHGTGVADTQYF.

The rearrangement uses TRBV30 and TRBJ2-5; D possibly corresponds to TRBD2 (6 bases). The germline gives CDR1 GTSNPN, CDR2 SVGIG (reference sequence). This CDR3 is built from 13 residues. The V and J ends lost 1 base and 4 bases respectively, with 10 bases between them. The CDR3 spells CAWSGRGLETQYF. CDR3 sequence (DNA): TGTGCCTGGAGTGGGCGGGGCCTAGAGACCCAGTACTTC.

The rearrangement uses TRBV7-6 and TRBJ1-3; D unclear. Trimming removed 4 bases at V and 0 bases at J, with 10 bases between. Germline V gene data show CDR1 as SGHVS and CDR2 as FNYEAQ. The CDR3 totals 15 residues. CDR3 coding DNA: TGTGCCAGCAGCTCCAGTGCCTACTCTGGAAACACCATATATTTT. Protein: CASSSSAYSGNTIYF.

The rearrangement links TRBV28 to TRBJ1-2; tentative D call: TRBD1 (5 bases). Germline loops: CDR1 MDHEN, CDR2 SYDVKM. The CDR3 covers 14 residues. The ends were cut back, 6 bases at V and 3 bases at J, with 14 bases in the middle. As DNA, the CDR3 is TGTGCCAGCAGCCGGACACGGACCCACTATGGCTACACCTTC. As protein: CASSRTRTHYGYTF.

The chain joins TRBV21-1 to TRBJ1-1; the table names TRBD1, a call not compared with the DNA. TRBV21-1 counts as a pseudogene. The CDR3 has 17 amino acids. DNA of the CDR3: TGTGCCAGCAGCAGCAGTAATCCACCGGGACAGATATATGAAGCTTTCTTT. Its translation: CASSSSNPPGQIYEAFF.

This chain links TRBV7-3 with TRBJ2-2, with D uncertain. From germline, CDR1 is SGHTA and CDR2 FQGTGA. V dropped 3 bases and J dropped 5 bases, with 7 bases sitting between them. The CDR3 runs 13 residues. As DNA, the CDR3 is TGTGCCAGCAGCTTCAGTGGGACCGGGGAGCTGTTTTTT. It encodes CASSFSGTGELFF. Complete variable domain (other parts from reference TRBV7-3 and TRBJ2-2): GAGVSQTPSNKVTEKGKYVELRCDPISGHTALYWYRQSLGQGPEFLIYFQGTGAADDSGLPNDRFFAVRPEGSVSTLKIQRTERGDSAVYLCASSFSGTGELFFGEGSRLTVL.

This clone was recorded once. V gene TRBV12-2 combines with J gene TRBJ2-2. TRBV12-2 is a known pseudogene. The CDR3 has 15 amino acids. CDR3 amino acids: CASRLDVENTGELFF. DNA of the CDR3: TGTGCAAGTCGCCTAGACGTGGAGAACACCGGGGAGCTGTTTTTT.

The genes are TRBV18 and TRBJ2-3; 14 positions agree with TRBD2. V lost 5 bases to trimming and J lost 0 bases; unmatched junction nucleotides: 4. The CDR3 spans 17 residues. In germline, CDR1 is KGHSH, CDR2 LQKENI. The CDR3 DNA follows: TGTGCCAGCTCAAGACTAGCGGGAGGGCCCAGCACAGATACGCAGTATTTT. Protein sequence: CASSRLAGGPSTDTQYF.

The V and J genes are TRBV30 and TRBJ1-1; D is unresolved. Germline V gives CDR1 GTSNPN, CDR2 SVGIG (reference sequence). The CDR3 contains 11 residues. V lost 3 bases to trimming and J lost 2 bases, with 4 bases between them. The CDR3 reads CAWRDNTEAFF. In nucleotides, the CDR3 is TGTGCCTGGAGAGACAACACTGAAGCTTTCTTT.

A remark on this clone: The junction departs from the called germline gene at one end, perhaps through a read error. The genes are TRBV27 and TRBJ2-1; no firm D call. Germline V gene lookup returns CDR1 MNHEY and CDR2 SMNVEV (reference sequence). This CDR3 contains 12 residues. The CDR3 region has the DNA TGTGCCAGCAGGTTATCTGTTCATGAGCAGTTCTTC. Its protein product is CASRLSVHEQFF.

The chain links TRBV6-6 to TRBJ1-1; tentative D call: TRBD1 (6 bases). CDR1 is MNHNY, CDR2 SVGAGI, per germline (reference sequence). The CDR3 is 15 residues long. Trimming left V 7 bases short and J 0 bases short, with 15 bases between. The CDR3 region has the DNA TGTGCCAGCACCGACCCCCAGGGGATGAACACTGAAGCTTTCTTT. Its protein is CASTDPQGMNTEAFF.

As for this clone: The same CDR3 can be traced to other DNA sequences in this sample. The J gene is TRBJ2-1, the V gene TRBV30; D is perhaps TRBD1 (6 bases). This CDR3 contains 14 residues. V lost 1 base, J lost 3 bases, and 10 bases lay in between. Germline V gene sequence: CDR1 GTSNPN, CDR2 SVGIG (reference sequence). Here the CDR3 reads CAWSGGQGYNEQFF. Here the CDR3 DNA reads TGTGCCTGGAGTGGGGGGCAGGGCTACAATGAGCAGTTCTTC.